One and the same sample provided the 24 T cell receptor beta chains below, sequenced in a study of cytomegalovirus exposure and HLA in healthy donors. Some clones are missing from TCRdb's copy, which holds only in-frame ones; the method was immunoSEQ multiplex PCR. The sample yields under 250,000 clones, roughly 84% seen once. Sample: PBMCs. These receptors all stem from a man in his late teens or twenties in good health and CMV-seropositive.

The chain has TRBV5-6 and TRBJ2-1; TRBD2 matches at 10 bases. The CDR3 has 16 amino acids. In germline, CDR1 is SGHDT, CDR2 YYEEEE. Trimming at V came to 4 bases and at J to 0 bases, leaving 4 bases not matched to a gene. The CDR3 region is CASSVGLADSYNEQFF. CDR3 DNA sequence: TGTGCCAGCAGCGTCGGACTAGCGGACTCCTACAATGAGCAGTTCTTC.

The rearrangement joins TRBV27 to TRBJ2-5; D remains ambiguous. The V end was cut by 6 bases, the J end by 1 base, with 12 bases between. CDR1 is MNHEY and CDR2 is SMNVEV in the germline V gene (reference sequence). The CDR3 has 14 residues. The CDR3 loop is CASSLRSTQETQYF. The CDR3 DNA reads as TGTGCCAGCAGCTTGCGGAGCACCCAAGAGACCCAGTACTTC.

V is TRBV28 and J is TRBJ2-1; 8 nucleotides line up with TRBD1. V was pared by 5 bases and J by 2 bases, with 5 bases of the junction left unmatched. From germline, CDR1 is MDHEN and CDR2 SYDVKM. The CDR3 is 15 amino acids. The CDR3 bases are TGTGCCAGCAGTGACAGGGGAATCCCCTACAATGAGCAGTTCTTC. This codes for CASSDRGIPYNEQFF.

This chain uses TRBV5-1 with TRBJ2-1; TRBD2 might be the D (6 bases). The CDR3 sequence is 16 residues long. Germline-derived CDR1 and CDR2 are SGHRS and YFSETQ. V was shortened by 0 bases and J by 3 bases, with 13 bases between the two germline ends. The CDR3 sequence is CASSLERGANYNEQFF. The DNA of the CDR3 is TGCGCCAGCAGCTTGGAGCGCGGGGCTAACTACAATGAGCAGTTCTTC.

The chain is built from TRBV5-1 and TRBJ2-7; D remains ambiguous. The ends were cut back, 0 bases at V and 6 bases at J, with 7 bases in the middle. The length of the CDR3 is 12 residues. Germline V gene sequence: CDR1 SGHRS, CDR2 YFSETQ. The CDR3 reads CASSLEWGEQYF. CDR3 nucleotides: TGCGCCAGCAGCTTGGAATGGGGCGAGCAGTACTTC.

The rearrangement uses TRBV5-1 and TRBJ2-3; a weak D match, TRBD2 (6 bases). The CDR3 sequence is 20 residues long. CDR1 and CDR2 (germline): SGHRS, YFSETQ. The V end was cut by 0 bases, the J end by 4 bases, with 27 bases between. CDR3 DNA sequence: TGCGCCAGCAGCTTGGTAGTTGGTACCTTCGGGGGTGAGGCGGCAGATACGCAGTATTTT. It yields the protein CASSLVVGTFGGEAADTQYF.

The chain carries TRBV29-1 and TRBJ1-1, with 9 bases aligning to TRBD1. Trimming removed 6 bases from V and 4 bases from J; junction bases left unmatched: 12. CDR3 size: 15 residues. Germline CDR1 is SQVTM and CDR2 is ANQGSEA. The CDR3: CSVRPGTGTVTEAFF. CDR3 DNA sequence: TGCAGCGTACGTCCCGGGACAGGGACGGTCACTGAAGCTTTCTTT.

The J gene is TRBJ1-5, the V gene TRBV6-1, with D possibly TRBD1 on 6 matching bases. The V and J ends lost 3 bases and 6 bases respectively, with 24 bases between them. Germline V gene data show CDR1 as MNHNS and CDR2 as SASEGT. This CDR3 comprises 18 residues. CDR3 coding DNA: TGTGCCAGCAGTGAGTCTCTGGTAGCCCTCGGACAGCGTCAGCCCCAGCATTTT. It encodes CASSESLVALGQRQPQHF.

The V call is TRBV28, the J call TRBJ1-1; 8 nucleotides match TRBD1. The CDR3 consists of 15 residues. Germline trimming cut 6 bases from V and 4 bases from J; bases unmatched to any gene: 10. The germline V gene has CDR1 MDHEN and CDR2 SYDVKM. In nucleotides, the CDR3 is TGTGCCAGCAGATATTACAGGGGGGGAGGCACTGAAGCTTTCTTT. It codes for CASRYYRGGGTEAFF.

The chain is built from TRBV27 and TRBJ2-7, with D uncertain. Trimming left V 0 bases short and J 2 bases short, with 8 bases between. The CDR3 covers 14 residues. Per germline, CDR1 MNHEY and CDR2 SMNVEV (reference sequence). The CDR3 DNA reads as TGTGCCAGCAGTTTATCGATCGGGCCCTACGAGCAGTACTTC. It specifies CASSLSIGPYEQYF.

In this sample, this clone turned up once. The chain recombines TRBV30 with TRBJ2-7, with D perhaps matching TRBD2 (5 bases). V was shortened by 0 bases and J by 6 bases, with 12 bases between the two germline ends. The CDR3 runs 13 residues. CDR1 and CDR2 from the germline V gene are GTSNPN and SVGIG (reference sequence). CDR3: CAWSVRIGVEQYF. CDR3 DNA: TGTGCCTGGAGTGTACGGATCGGGGTCGAGCAGTACTTC.

The V and J genes are TRBV5-6 and TRBJ1-1; 7 positions match TRBD1. The length of the CDR3 is 14 residues. V shed 3 bases and J 3 bases; nucleotides not matched to a gene: 5. Looked up from germline, CDR1 is SGHDT and CDR2 is YYEEEE. The DNA for the CDR3 is TGTGCCAGCAGCTCGTGGACAGGAGACACTGAAGCTTTCTTT. Protein: CASSSWTGDTEAFF.

This clone occurred once. The J gene is TRBJ2-6, the V gene TRBV6-6; D might be TRBD2 (6 bases). The CDR3 loop spans 14 amino acids. The germline V gene encodes CDR1 MNHNY and CDR2 SVGAGI (reference sequence). V was shortened by 6 bases and J by 3 bases, with 9 bases between the two germline ends. CDR3 loop: CASRRGGGANVLTF. CDR3 in DNA: TGTGCCAGCAGAAGGGGAGGTGGGGCCAACGTCCTGACTTTC.

Only one count was recorded for this clone. This chain joins TRBV20-1 and TRBJ2-2; a weak D match, TRBD2 (5 bases). The germline V gene encodes CDR1 DFQATT and CDR2 SNEGSKA (reference sequence). The CDR3 length is 11 residues. Trimming took 7 bases from V and 5 from J, leaving 8 bases between them. This CDR3 is CSVTRTGELFF. In DNA form, the CDR3 reads TGCAGTGTTACTAGGACCGGGGAGCTGTTTTTT.

The chain has TRBV5-1 and TRBJ2-2; D is ambiguous. The CDR3 sequence is 15 residues long. Trimming took off 1 base at V and 3 bases at J, with 10 bases between the two ends. The germline gives CDR1 SGHRS, CDR2 YFSETQ. CDR3: CASSLNSRDTGELFF. The CDR3 nucleotides are TGCGCCAGCAGCTTGAACAGTCGTGACACCGGGGAGCTGTTTTTT.

The rearrangement uses TRBV7-2 and TRBJ2-2, with 7 bases lining up with TRBD1. Germline lookup yields CDR1 SGHTA and CDR2 FQGNSA. The CDR3 covers 15 residues. V trimming: 4 bases; J trimming: 6 bases; junction bases outside the gene matches: 8. DNA for the CDR3: TGTGCCAGCAGCTCACAGGGGAGAGGGGCCGGGGAGCTGTTTTTT. It encodes CASSSQGRGAGELFF.

The chain joins TRBV6-1 to TRBJ2-3; TRBD2 matches at 10 bases. Germline trimming cut 11 bases from V and 7 bases from J; bases unmatched to any gene: 12. Germline V lookup: CDR1 MNHNS, CDR2 SASEGT. This CDR3 contains 14 residues. The CDR3 nucleotides read TGTGCCTCACGACTAGCGGGCATTTTAAATACGCAGTATTTT. It translates to CASRLAGILNTQYF.

The J gene is TRBJ2-5, the V gene TRBV11-2; TRBD2 matches at 14 bases. The ends lost 5 bases at V and 5 bases at J; junction bases unmatched: 10. From germline, CDR1 is SGHAT and CDR2 FQNNGV. The CDR3 consists of 17 residues. CDR3 region: CASSTRGTSGSMETQYF. The CDR3 bases are TGTGCCAGCAGCACTCGGGGGACTAGCGGGAGTATGGAGACCCAGTACTTC.

This sequence joins TRBV7-9 and TRBJ2-3; no firm D call. Germline-derived CDR1 and CDR2 are SEHNR and FQNEAQ (reference sequence). Trimming removed 5 bases from V and 5 bases from J, with 5 bases in between. There are 11 residues in the CDR3. DNA of the CDR3: TGTGCCAGCAGCCGAGGAGATACGCAGTATTTT. This encodes CASSRGDTQYF. The whole variable domain, remainder taken from reference TRBV7-9 and TRBJ2-3, is DTGVSQNPRHKITKRGQNVTFRCDPISEHNRLYWYRQTLGQGPEFLTYFQNEAQLEKSRLLSDRFSAERPKGSFSTLEIQRTEQGDSAMYLCASSRGDTQYFGPGTRLTVL.

This clone was observed once. The chain carries TRBV19 and TRBJ2-3; D not certain. V lost 8 bases to trimming and J lost 3 bases, with 9 bases between them. This CDR3 contains 12 residues. From germline, CDR1 is LNHDA and CDR2 SQIVND (reference sequence). CDR3 protein: CASAPRTDTQYF. As DNA, the CDR3 is TGTGCCAGTGCCCCGAGGACAGATACGCAGTATTTT.

The chain couples TRBV30 to TRBJ2-5; TRBD2 is a possible D gene (7 bases). The CDR3 extends over 13 amino acids. Germline V lookup: CDR1 GTSNPN, CDR2 SVGIG (reference sequence). The germline V and J ends were trimmed by 4 bases and 5 bases, with 14 bases remaining between them. The chain's CDR3 is CAWTEGGFETQYF. In DNA, the CDR3 is TGTGCCTGGACCGAGGGGGGGTTCGAGACCCAGTACTTC.

This clone was seen a handful of times. The chain employs TRBV29-1 and TRBJ1-2; no firm D call. The V end lost 4 bases, the J end lost 2 bases, and 14 bases lay between the germline ends. The CDR3 is 14 residues long. Germline CDR1 reads SQVTM; CDR2 reads ANQGSEA. CDR3 loop: CSVGRSGRNYGYTF. The CDR3 region has the DNA TGCAGCGTTGGAAGGTCGGGCAGGAACTATGGCTACACCTTC.

This clone was seen just once. The CDR3 DNA follows: TGTGCCAGCAGCCAAGATTTCGGGCAGGGAAACACCATATATTTT. It yields the protein CASSQDFGQGNTIYF. V and J are TRBV4-2 and TRBJ1-3; D gene ambiguous. V dropped 0 bases and J dropped 4 bases, with 10 bases sitting between them. This CDR3 has 15 residues. Looked up from germline, CDR1 is LGHNA and CDR2 is YNFKEQ.

This clone has only one observation. CDR3 coding DNA: TGCAGCGTTGAAGGGCTCCCCCCCGGGAGGACCTACAATGAGCAGTTCTTC. This codes for CSVEGLPPGRTYNEQFF. This chain links TRBV29-1 with TRBJ2-1; 7 bases map to TRBD2. The CDR3 is 17 residues long. Germline CDR1 and CDR2: SQVTM and ANQGSEA. The ends lost 1 base at V and 2 bases at J; junction bases unmatched: 11.